This T cell receptor (beta chain) was retrieved from a study of primary melanoma T cells and metastatic recurrence. Study summary: Tumors were T2–T4 primary melanomas thicker than 1 mm. Broader study findings: The authors suggested a successful antitumor T-cell response can exist in primary melanoma.

The CDR3 has 16 residues. Details on this clone: Its antigen is unidentified.

Here immunoSEQ multiplex PCR was the method, and the copy in TCRdb shows in-frame clones only, minus some. The sample includes about 770 clones, 76% of them seen just once. This receptor was identified in a human donor with melanoma. V is TRBV1 and J is TRBJ1-2; the table's D call TRBD1 went unverified against the DNA. TRBV1 is described as a pseudogene. Sequencing used melanoma tumor tissue. CDR3 in amino acids: CASSPYLTGGNYGYTF. The DNA for the CDR3 is TGCGCCAGCAGCCCTTATTTAACAGGGGGTAACTATGGCTACACCTTC.